This T cell receptor (beta chain) was captured in a study of blood T cell repertoires in COVID-19. Study in general: PBMCs, B-cell-depleted T cells, or T cells were the source of the cDNA or gDNA that made up the material.

Original analysis: Reference gene primer amplification in the assay estimated nucleated cell counts. The table came from immunoSEQ multiplex PCR; TCRdb's copy has only in-frame clones and leaves some out. V, J and clone size are those of that table, while D and trimming were read from the DNA. Of around 90,000 clones listed, 80% were seen once; the top ten hold under 20%. The material sequenced was peripheral blood. The TCR comes from a human donor in a cohort sampled during active COVID-19.

CDR3 nucleotide sequence: TGTGCCAGCTCACCAAGACAGGGGGCGCCGGAGCAGTACTTC. It yields the protein CASSPRQGAPEQYF. J is TRBJ2-7 and V is TRBV18, with 10 bases matching TRBD1. This CDR3 comprises 14 residues. Germline lookup yields CDR1 KGHSH and CDR2 LQKENI. V dropped 2 bases and J dropped 7; count of bases not matched to a gene: 5. Drawing the rest from reference TRBV18 and TRBJ2-7, the complete variable domain is NAGVMQNPRHLVRRRGQEARLRCSPMKGHSHVYWYRQLPEEGLKFMVYLQKENIIDESGMPKERFSAEFPKEGPSILRIQQVVRGDSAAYFCASSPRQGAPEQYFGPGTRLTVT.